This passage covers 11 T cell receptor beta chains from one sample sequenced in a study of T cell clonotyping in hematopoietic cell transplantation. Assay used: immunoSEQ multiplex PCR; TCRdb lists only in-frame clones, some missing. The repertoire includes about 19,000 clones, around 77% of them detected once, and roughly 17% sits in the top ten. Described time point: recipient sample about 28 days before transplant, after cytoreduction. Here the sequenced sample was peripheral blood mononuclear cells, taken before stem cell transplant. These receptor sequences come from a man aged 55 to 70 with acute myeloid leukemia. Some clones in this sample may be carry-over from other donors' samples.

The chain employs TRBV5-6 and TRBJ1-1, with TRBD1 as a possible D gene (6 bases). The CDR3 length is 15 residues. The V end was cut by 2 bases, the J end by 1 base, with 12 bases between. The V gene's germline CDR1 is SGHDT and CDR2 YYEEEE. CDR3 sequence (DNA): TGTGCCAGCAGCTTCGGGGGGCGTGGGAACACTGAAGCTTTCTTT. Its protein is CASSFGGRGNTEAFF.

This chain connects TRBV11-2 to TRBJ2-6, with 7 bases identical to TRBD1. J was trimmed by 4 bases and V by 5 bases; bases with no gene match: 14. Germline CDR1 is SGHAT and CDR2 is FQNNGV. There are 18 residues in the CDR3. The CDR3 DNA reads TGTGCCAGCAGCCATAAAATCCCGACAGGGTTCGGGGCCAACGTCCTGACTTTC. Translation: CASSHKIPTGFGANVLTF.

The rearrangement uses TRBV27 and TRBJ2-7; D uncertain. The CDR3 extends over 16 amino acids. Between the trimmed V and J ends, which lost 3 bases and 3 bases, there was a span of 18 bases. Germline V gene lookup returns CDR1 MNHEY and CDR2 SMNVEV (reference sequence). CDR3 region: CASSFDSFSVGYEQYF. CDR3 nucleotide sequence: TGTGCCAGCAGTTTCGACTCATTCTCGGTGGGCTACGAGCAGTACTTC.

This chain links TRBV30 with TRBJ2-7; D may be TRBD2 (7 bases). The V end lost 7 bases, the J end lost 2 bases, and 21 bases lay between the germline ends. This CDR3 is 15 amino acids long. Germline-derived CDR1 and CDR2 are GTSNPN and SVGIG (reference sequence). The CDR3 protein is CASRPRGGITYEQYF. The DNA of the CDR3 is TGTGCCTCTCGGCCTAGGGGGGGAATCACCTACGAGCAGTACTTC.

The chain couples TRBV29-1 to TRBJ2-7; 8 bases align to TRBD1. CDR3 length: 14 amino acids. Losses at the gene ends were 6 bases for V and 5 bases for J; bases not matched to a gene: 12. Germline CDR1 is SQVTM and CDR2 is ANQGSEA. The CDR3: CSVSGGTRVDEQYF. CDR3 nucleotides: TGCAGCGTCTCAGGGGGCACGCGGGTTGACGAGCAGTACTTC.

The chain is built from TRBV11-3 and TRBJ1-1; D uncertain. CDR3 length equals 14 residues. V lost 6 bases to trimming and J lost 2 bases, with 13 bases between them. CDR1 and CDR2 from the germline V gene are SGHNT and YENEEA. The CDR3 loop is CASRIEDENTEAFF. The CDR3 bases are TGTGCCAGCAGGATAGAGGACGAAAACACTGAAGCTTTCTTT.

The rearrangement links TRBV5-6 to TRBJ2-7, with a tentative D call TRBD2 (5 bases). The CDR3 sequence is 15 residues long. The germline CDR1 and CDR2 sequences are SGHDT and YYEEEE. V was shortened by 0 bases and J by 1 base, with 11 bases between the two germline ends. The CDR3 loop reads CASSLVGSVSYEQYF. In nucleotides, the CDR3 is TGTGCCAGCAGCTTGGTCGGTAGCGTTTCCTACGAGCAGTACTTC.

This chain connects TRBV6-5 to TRBJ1-2; tentatively, D is TRBD1 (5 bases). Trimming cost V 7 bases and J 6 bases, with 18 bases left between them. CDR3 size: 14 residues. From germline, CDR1 is MNHEY and CDR2 SVGAGI. The CDR3 protein is CASTLSQAVDGYTF. The CDR3 DNA sequence: TGTGCCAGCACCCTTTCACAGGCGGTTGATGGCTACACCTTC.

The CDR3 coding sequence is TGCGCCAGCACCCCGGGACAGGGTAGTCCACCCCTCCACTTT. It encodes CASTPGQGSPPLHF. This chain joins TRBV4-3 and TRBJ1-6; 9 nucleotides agree with TRBD1. J gave up 11 bases and V 7 bases, and 9 bases lay outside the gene matches. This CDR3 spans 14 amino acids. Germline V gene sequence: CDR1 LGHNA, CDR2 YSLEER.

This rearrangement joins TRBV9 to TRBJ2-2, with D possibly being TRBD2 (6 bases). The V end lost 0 bases, the J end lost 3 bases, and 9 bases lay between the germline ends. Germline-derived CDR1 and CDR2 are SGDLS and YYNGEE. This CDR3 is built from 15 residues. The CDR3 spells CASSVEDYYTGELFF. CDR3 nucleotides: TGTGCCAGCAGCGTAGAGGACTACTACACCGGGGAGCTGTTTTTT.

V and J are TRBV29-1 and TRBJ1-2; D gene ambiguous. The CDR3 is made up of 16 amino acids. CDR1 is SQVTM and CDR2 is ANQGSEA in the germline V gene. Trimming left V 7 bases short and J 8 bases short, with 29 bases between. The CDR3 loop is CSGGYGGAGGSAGYTF. The CDR3 DNA reads as TGCAGCGGCGGCTATGGAGGTGCCGGCGGGAGTGCGGGCTACACCTTC.